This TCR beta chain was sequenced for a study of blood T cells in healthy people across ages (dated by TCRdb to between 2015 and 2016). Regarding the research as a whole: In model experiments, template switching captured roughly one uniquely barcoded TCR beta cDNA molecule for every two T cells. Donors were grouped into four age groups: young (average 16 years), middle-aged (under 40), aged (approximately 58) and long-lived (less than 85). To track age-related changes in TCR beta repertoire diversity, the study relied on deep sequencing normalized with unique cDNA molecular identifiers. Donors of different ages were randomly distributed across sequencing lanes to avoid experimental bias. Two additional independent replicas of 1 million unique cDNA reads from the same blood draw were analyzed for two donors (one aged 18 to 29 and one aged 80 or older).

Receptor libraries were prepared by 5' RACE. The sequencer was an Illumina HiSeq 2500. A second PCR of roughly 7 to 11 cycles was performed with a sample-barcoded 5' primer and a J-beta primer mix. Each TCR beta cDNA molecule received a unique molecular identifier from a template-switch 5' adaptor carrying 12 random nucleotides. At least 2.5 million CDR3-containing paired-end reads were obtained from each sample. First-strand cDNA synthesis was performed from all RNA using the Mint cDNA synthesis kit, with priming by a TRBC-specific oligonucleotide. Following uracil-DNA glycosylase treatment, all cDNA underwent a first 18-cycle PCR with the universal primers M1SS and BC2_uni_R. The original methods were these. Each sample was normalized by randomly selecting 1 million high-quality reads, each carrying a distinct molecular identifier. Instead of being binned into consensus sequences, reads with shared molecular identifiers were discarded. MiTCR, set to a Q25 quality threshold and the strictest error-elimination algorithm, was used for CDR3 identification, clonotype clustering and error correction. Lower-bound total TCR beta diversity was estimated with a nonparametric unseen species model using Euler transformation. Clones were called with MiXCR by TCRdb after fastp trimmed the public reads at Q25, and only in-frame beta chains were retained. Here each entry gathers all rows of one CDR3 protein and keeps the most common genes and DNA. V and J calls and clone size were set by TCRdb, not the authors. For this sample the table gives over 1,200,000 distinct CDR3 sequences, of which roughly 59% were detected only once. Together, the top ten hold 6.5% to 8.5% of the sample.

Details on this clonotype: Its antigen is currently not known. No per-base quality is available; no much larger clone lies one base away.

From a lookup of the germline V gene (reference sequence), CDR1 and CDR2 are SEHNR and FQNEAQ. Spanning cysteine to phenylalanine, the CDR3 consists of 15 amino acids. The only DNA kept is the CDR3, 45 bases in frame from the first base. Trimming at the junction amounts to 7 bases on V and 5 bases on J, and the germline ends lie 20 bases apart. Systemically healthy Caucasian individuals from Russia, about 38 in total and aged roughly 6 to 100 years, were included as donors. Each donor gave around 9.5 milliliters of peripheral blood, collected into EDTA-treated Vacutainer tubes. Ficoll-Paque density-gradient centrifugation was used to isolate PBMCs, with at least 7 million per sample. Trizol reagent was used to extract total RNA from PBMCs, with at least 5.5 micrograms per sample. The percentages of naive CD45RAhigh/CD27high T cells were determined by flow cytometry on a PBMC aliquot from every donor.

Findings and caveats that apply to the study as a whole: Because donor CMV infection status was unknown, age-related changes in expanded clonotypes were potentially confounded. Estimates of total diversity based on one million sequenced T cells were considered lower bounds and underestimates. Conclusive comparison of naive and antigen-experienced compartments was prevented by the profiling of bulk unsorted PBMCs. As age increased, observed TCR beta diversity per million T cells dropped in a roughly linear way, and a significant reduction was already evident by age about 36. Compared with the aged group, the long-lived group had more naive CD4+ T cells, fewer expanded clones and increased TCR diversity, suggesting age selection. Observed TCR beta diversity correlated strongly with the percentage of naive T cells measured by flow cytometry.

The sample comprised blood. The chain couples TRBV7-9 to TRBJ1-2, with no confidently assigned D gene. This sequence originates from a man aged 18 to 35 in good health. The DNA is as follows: TGTGCCAGCATGTTCCCCGCCGGCCAGTCTTATGGCTACACCTTC. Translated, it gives CASMFPAGQSYGYTF.